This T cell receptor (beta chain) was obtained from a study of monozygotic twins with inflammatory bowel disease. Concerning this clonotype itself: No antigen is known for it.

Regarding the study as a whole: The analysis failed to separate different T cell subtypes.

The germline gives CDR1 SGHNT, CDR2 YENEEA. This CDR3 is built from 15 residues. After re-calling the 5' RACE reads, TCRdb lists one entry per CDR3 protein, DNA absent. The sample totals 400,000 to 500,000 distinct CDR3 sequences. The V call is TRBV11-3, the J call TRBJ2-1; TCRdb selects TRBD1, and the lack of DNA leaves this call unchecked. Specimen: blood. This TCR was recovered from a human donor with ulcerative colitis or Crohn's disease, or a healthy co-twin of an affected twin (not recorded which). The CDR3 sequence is CASSFPGLGDNEQFF.